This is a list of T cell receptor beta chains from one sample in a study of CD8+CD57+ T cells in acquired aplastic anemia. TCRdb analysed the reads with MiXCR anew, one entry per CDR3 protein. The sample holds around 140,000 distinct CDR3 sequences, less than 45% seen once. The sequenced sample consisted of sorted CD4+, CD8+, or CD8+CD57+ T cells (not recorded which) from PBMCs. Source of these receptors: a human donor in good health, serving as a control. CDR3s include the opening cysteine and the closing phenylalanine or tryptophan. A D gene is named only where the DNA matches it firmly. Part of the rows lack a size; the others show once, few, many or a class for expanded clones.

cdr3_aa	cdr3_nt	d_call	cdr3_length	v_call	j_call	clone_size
CASSEVSGRGSGDYGYTF	TGTGCCAGCAGTGAAGTGTCTGGGAGGGGGTCAGGGGACTATGGCTACACCTTC	NA	18	TRBV2	TRBJ1-2	once
CASQVGRDTEAFF	TGTGCCTCACAGGTTGGCAGGGACACTGAAGCTTTCTTT	NA	13	TRBV10-3	TRBJ1-1	many
CASSSSGQFDNEQFF	TGCGCCAGCAGCTCCTCGGGACAGTTTGACAATGAGCAGTTCTTC	TRBD1	15	TRBV5-1	TRBJ2-1	many
CASRRSGPANYGYTF	TGTGCCAGTAGGCGAAGTGGACCAGCTAACTATGGCTACACCTTC	NA	15	TRBV19	TRBJ1-2	many
CASRAGPDQPQHF	TGTGCCAGCAGGGCGGGTCCTGATCAGCCCCAGCATTTT	NA	13	TRBV2	TRBJ1-5	many
CASSLRSTDTQYF	TGTGCCAGCAGTTTACGGAGCACAGATACGCAGTATTTT	NA	13	TRBV27	TRBJ2-3	few
CASKRTGRFNQPQHF	TGTGCCAGTAAAAGGACAGGGAGGTTCAATCAGCCCCAGCATTTT	TRBD1	15	TRBV19	TRBJ1-5	many
CASSLAPYYGCTF	TGTGCCAGCAGCTTGGCACCATACTATGGCTGCACCTTC	NA	13	TRBV5-8	TRBJ1-2	NA
CASSSVRELHGDEQYF	TGTGCCAGCAGTTCGGTCCGGGAGCTACACGGGGACGAGCAGTACTTC	NA	16	TRBV6-5	TRBJ2-7	NA
CASSDGQVYGYTF	TGCGCCAGCAGCGACGGACAGGTCTATGGCTACACCTTC	TRBD1	13	TRBV5-1	TRBJ1-2	many
CASSSTTGGNTEAFF	TGTGCCAGCAGCTCGACGACAGGGGGGAACACTGAAGCTTTCTTT	TRBD1	15	TRBV11-3	TRBJ1-1	NA
CSVVGGQGDTF	TGCAGCGTTGTCGGTGGACAGGGGGACACCTTC	TRBD1	11	TRBV29-1	TRBJ1-2	NA
CAISESVAGAGEQFF	TGTGCCATCAGTGAGTCAGTAGCGGGAGCGGGTGAGCAGTTCTTC	TRBD2	15	TRBV10-3	TRBJ2-1	many